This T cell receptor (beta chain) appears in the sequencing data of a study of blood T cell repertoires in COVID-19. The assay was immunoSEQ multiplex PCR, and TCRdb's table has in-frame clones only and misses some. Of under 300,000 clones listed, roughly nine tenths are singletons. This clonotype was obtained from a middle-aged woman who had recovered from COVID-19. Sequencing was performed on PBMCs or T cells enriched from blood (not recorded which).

The CDR3 DNA reads as TGTGCCACCAGCAGAGATCAGGGGGGCGCCTACGAGCAGTACTTC. It encodes CATSRDQGGAYEQYF. The chain links TRBV15 to TRBJ2-7, with D possibly TRBD1 on 7 matching bases. In germline, CDR1 is LNHNV, CDR2 YYDKDF (reference sequence). The CDR3 is 15 residues long. V lost 0 bases and J lost 2, with 11 bases in between. Full variable domain (remainder filled in from reference TRBV15 and TRBJ2-7): DAMVIQNPRYQVTQFGKPVTLSCSQTLNHNVMYWYQQKSSQAPKLLFHYYDKDFNNEADTPDNFQSRRPNTSFCFLDIRSPGLGDTAMYLCATSRDQGGAYEQYFGPGTRLTVT.